These 16 T cell receptor beta chains originate from one sample sequenced in a study of cytomegalovirus exposure and HLA in healthy donors. In the PCR, 60 Vbeta and 13 Jbeta primers were used. The data were produced by immunoSEQ multiplex PCR, yet TCRdb's version contains in-frame clones alone and is incomplete. The repertoire holds about 150,000 clones, with about 9.1% as singletons. The source material was PBMCs. The source of these receptors is a woman in her thirties or forties in good health and CMV-seropositive.

The chain couples TRBV5-1 to TRBJ2-1; 14 positions agree with TRBD2. With 4 bases clipped from V and 9 bases from J, the junction kept 9 bases outside the gene matches. Germline values: CDR1 SGHRS, CDR2 YFSETQ. This CDR3 is built from 16 residues. Here the CDR3 reads CASSHTSGTSGGEQFF. The DNA of the CDR3 is TGCGCCAGCAGCCATACCTCCGGGACTAGCGGGGGTGAGCAGTTCTTC.

This clone occurred a few times. This sequence joins TRBV19 and TRBJ2-2; TRBD1 might be the D (6 bases). V lost 9 bases, J lost 6 bases, and 20 bases lay in between. This CDR3 is 15 amino acids long. Germline CDR1 reads LNHDA; CDR2 reads SQIVND (reference sequence). Here the CDR3 DNA reads TGTGCCAGCACCCTTGAGACAGGCGTACCCGGGGAGCTGTTTTTT. Its protein product is CASTLETGVPGELFF.

There are a few counts of this clone. This chain links TRBV5-4 with TRBJ1-6; D ambiguous. The germline gives CDR1 SGHNT, CDR2 YYREEE (reference sequence). The CDR3 spans 15 residues. V lost 3 bases and J 0 bases, leaving 7 bases between the germline ends. This CDR3 is CASSSPSSYNSPLHF. In nucleotides, the CDR3 is TGTGCCAGCAGCTCCCCCAGCTCCTATAATTCACCCCTCCACTTT.

This clone has a handful of counts. The V and J genes are TRBV27 and TRBJ2-1, with TRBD1 matching 8 bases. Trimming at V came to 6 bases and at J to 2 bases, leaving 6 bases not matched to a gene. The CDR3 spans 15 residues. Germline V gene lookup returns CDR1 MNHEY and CDR2 SMNVEV (reference sequence). The DNA for the CDR3 is TGTGCCAGCAGACAAGACAGGGGCGCCTACAATGAGCAGTTCTTC. Protein product: CASRQDRGAYNEQFF.

This clone appeared a few times. This chain joins TRBV4-3 and TRBJ2-7; 7 bases align to TRBD2. The CDR3 is 15 residues long. Germline values: CDR1 LGHNA, CDR2 YSLEER. With 1 base clipped from V and 1 base from J, the junction kept 4 bases outside the gene matches. CDR3 in DNA: TGCGCCAGCAGCCAAGTTTGGGGGGGTTCCTACGAGCAGTACTTC. This encodes CASSQVWGGSYEQYF.

This clone showed up just a few times. The rearrangement uses TRBV10-3 and TRBJ2-3; the D gene is possibly TRBD2 (7 bases). In germline, CDR1 is ENHRY, CDR2 SYGVKD. CDR3 length: 16 residues. Trimming stripped 6 bases from V and 2 bases from J, with 18 bases between. CDR3 DNA: TGTGCCATCAGAGGTCGGGGGGCGACTTACACAGATACGCAGTATTTT. Its protein is CAIRGRGATYTDTQYF.

This clone occurred a few times. This sequence joins TRBV2 and TRBJ1-6, with TRBD1 as a possible D gene (5 bases). Trimming left V 3 bases short and J 3 bases short, with 6 bases between. CDR3 size: 14 residues. Germline CDR1 reads SNHLY; CDR2 reads FYNNEI. CDR3 in amino acids: CASSEGLYNSPLHF. Written as DNA, the CDR3 is TGTGCCAGCAGTGAGGGACTCTATAATTCACCCCTCCACTTT.

Many counts were recorded for this clone. The genes are TRBV7-9 and TRBJ2-3; possibly TRBD2 for D (6 bases). V was trimmed by 5 bases and J by 0 bases, leaving 12 bases between them. In germline, CDR1 is SEHNR, CDR2 FQNEAQ (reference sequence). The length of the CDR3 is 15 residues. CDR3 nucleotide sequence: TGTGCCAGCAGCCCTCGGGGGAGTAGCACAGATACGCAGTATTTT. It codes for CASSPRGSSTDTQYF. Full variable domain (rest looked up from reference TRBV7-9 and TRBJ2-3): DTGVSQNPRHKITKRGQNVTFRCDPISEHNRLYWYRQTLGQGPEFLTYFQNEAQLEKSRLLSDRFSAERPKGSFSTLEIQRTEQGDSAMYLCASSPRGSSTDTQYFGPGTRLTVL.

The chain employs TRBV7-9 and TRBJ2-1, with 7 bases matching TRBD1. After removal of 5 bases from V and 3 bases from J, the junction contained 7 bases not matched to a gene. Germline V gene sequence: CDR1 SEHNR, CDR2 FQNEAQ (reference sequence). The CDR3 contains 15 residues. CDR3 region: CASSHIQGIYNEQFF. DNA of the CDR3: TGTGCCAGCAGCCATATACAGGGGATCTACAATGAGCAGTTCTTC. The full variable domain, its missing parts supplied by reference TRBV7-9 and TRBJ2-1, is DTGVSQNPRHKITKRGQNVTFRCDPISEHNRLYWYRQTLGQGPEFLTYFQNEAQLEKSRLLSDRFSAERPKGSFSTLEIQRTEQGDSAMYLCASSHIQGIYNEQFFGPGTRLTVL.

The genes are TRBV5-4 and TRBJ2-3; 10 bases align to TRBD1. This CDR3 is 16 amino acids long. Germline assignment: CDR1 SGHNT and CDR2 YYREEE (reference sequence). V lost 2 bases, J lost 6 bases, and 9 bases stayed unmatched. CDR3 sequence: CASSFPRQGAHDTQYF. The CDR3 bases are TGTGCCAGCAGCTTTCCCCGACAGGGGGCGCATGATACGCAGTATTTT.

This clone was detected a few times. The genes are TRBV6-1 and TRBJ2-5; 11 nucleotides line up with TRBD1. This CDR3 is 13 amino acids long. V lost 4 bases, J lost 5 bases, and 0 bases stayed unmatched. Germline lookup yields CDR1 MNHNS and CDR2 SASEGT. The CDR3 region has the DNA TGTGCCAGCAGTGGGGACAGGGGGGAGACCCAGTACTTC. Amino acids: CASSGDRGETQYF.

Only a few counts were recorded for this clone. The chain links TRBV29-1 to TRBJ1-2; tentative D call: TRBD1 (6 bases). V was pared by 0 bases and J by 8 bases, with 10 bases between. The germline V gene encodes CDR1 SQVTM and CDR2 ANQGSEA. This CDR3 is built from 12 residues. CDR3 sequence: CSVEDSTGGYTF. The CDR3 DNA is TGCAGCGTTGAAGATTCGACAGGAGGCTACACCTTC.

This clone occurred a few times. J is TRBJ2-1 and V is TRBV5-1, with 12 bases fitting TRBD1. The CDR3 extends over 15 amino acids. The trim removed 4 bases at V and 8 bases at J, leaving 7 bases unmatched. CDR1 SGHRS and CDR2 YFSETQ come from the germline V gene. The CDR3 coding sequence is TGCGCCAGCAGCACCGCCGGGACAGGGGGCGATGAGCAGTTCTTC. It translates to CASSTAGTGGDEQFF.

This chain joins TRBV2 and TRBJ1-2; the D is unclear. CDR3 length equals 15 residues. Germline CDR1 is SNHLY and CDR2 is FYNNEI. The V end was cut by 1 base, the J end by 4 bases, with 13 bases between. The CDR3 is CASSEGTGGSYGYTF. DNA for the CDR3: TGTGCCAGCAGTGAAGGGACTGGAGGCTCCTATGGCTACACCTTC.

The chain has TRBV7-2 and TRBJ2-2; D uncertain. V was cut by 1 base and J by 0 bases, with 9 bases left in between. The CDR3 extends over 16 amino acids. Germline V gene lookup returns CDR1 SGHTA and CDR2 FQGNSA. The chain's CDR3 is CASSLVRLANTGELFF. CDR3 nucleotides: TGTGCCAGCAGCTTAGTCAGACTCGCGAACACCGGGGAGCTGTTTTTT.

This clone was recorded a few times. This chain connects TRBV7-2 to TRBJ2-1, with 11 bases that match TRBD2. Germline V lookup: CDR1 SGHTA, CDR2 FQGNSA. This CDR3 is built from 17 residues. J lost 3 bases, V lost 3 bases, and 7 bases had no gene match. CDR3 sequence reads: CASSFTTGTSGYNEQFF. The CDR3 DNA sequence: TGTGCCAGCAGCTTCACCACCGGGACTAGCGGCTACAATGAGCAGTTCTTC.